The 20 T cell receptor beta chains below were found in one sample sequenced in a study of T cell changes during pregnancy in multiple sclerosis. Here immunoSEQ multiplex PCR was the method, and the copy in TCRdb shows in-frame clones only, minus some. The table has over 65,000 clones, 75% to 95% seen once. Sample: peripheral blood, taken in the second trimester of pregnancy. The receptors stem from a female donor with multiple sclerosis, enrolled in a pregnancy study.

The gene calls are TRBV9 and TRBJ2-4; 7 bases match TRBD2. Germline CDR1 SGDLS, CDR2 YYNGEE. CDR3 length: 14 residues. V shed 0 bases, J shed 7 bases, and the junction held 4 bases outside the gene matches. The CDR3 region has the DNA TGTGCCAGCAGCGTAGGGGGGGGACGGAACATTCAGTACTTC. It yields the protein CASSVGGGRNIQYF.

The chain recombines TRBV29-1 with TRBJ2-7; 9 bases line up with TRBD2. Germline CDR1 reads SQVTM; CDR2 reads ANQGSEA. J was trimmed by 1 base and V by 7 bases; bases with no gene match: 8. CDR3 length equals 14 residues. This chain's CDR3 is CSGSVAGDSYEQYF. The CDR3 DNA reads as TGCAGCGGATCCGTAGCGGGGGATTCCTACGAGCAGTACTTC.

The chain combines TRBV5-6 with TRBJ2-7, with TRBD1 as a possible D gene (6 bases). The V end lost 1 base, the J end lost 2 bases, and 13 bases lay between the germline ends. The CDR3 has 15 residues. Germline lookup yields CDR1 SGHDT and CDR2 YYEEEE. The CDR3 region is CASSLLSGVAYEQYF. The CDR3, as DNA: TGTGCCAGCAGCTTGCTTTCAGGGGTTGCCTACGAGCAGTACTTC.

The chain has TRBV6-5 and TRBJ2-5; 7 nucleotides match TRBD1. J lost 1 base, V lost 6 bases, and 8 bases had no gene match. Germline V gene data show CDR1 as MNHEY and CDR2 as SVGAGI. CDR3 length: 15 residues. DNA for the CDR3: TGTGCCAGCAGCCAGCTTAGGGGGCGCCAAGAGACCCAGTACTTC. This translates into CASSQLRGRQETQYF.

J is TRBJ1-1 and V is TRBV6-4; no clear D. From germline, CDR1 is MRHNA and CDR2 SNTAGT. The CDR3 covers 13 residues. V lost 4 bases and J lost 1, with 7 bases in between. The CDR3 bases are TGTGCCAGCAGTGTCGTCCCGAACACTGAAGCTTTCTTT. Amino acids: CASSVVPNTEAFF.

The rearrangement joins TRBV27 to TRBJ1-2; TRBD1 aligns across 9 bases. CDR3 length: 16 amino acids. Per germline, CDR1 MNHEY and CDR2 SMNVEV (reference sequence). V shed 6 bases and J 3 bases; nucleotides not matched to a gene: 11. CDR3 residues: CASSHSAGTGYYGYTF. The CDR3 nucleotides read TGTGCCAGCAGCCATAGCGCCGGGACAGGGTACTATGGCTACACCTTC.

The J gene is TRBJ2-5, the V gene TRBV2; 7 bases are a match to TRBD2. The V and J ends lost 3 bases and 1 base, in that order; junction bases with no gene match: 8. Per the germline V gene, CDR1 is SNHLY and CDR2 is FYNNEI. This CDR3 is 16 amino acids long. The CDR3 DNA is TGTGCCAGCAGTGAGCGAGGGAGGGAGTTCCAAGAGACCCAGTACTTC. Translated: CASSERGREFQETQYF.

This chain links TRBV9 with TRBJ2-5; TRBD2 aligns across 7 bases. CDR3 length equals 14 residues. Germline values: CDR1 SGDLS, CDR2 YYNGEE. V trimming: 4 bases; J trimming: 2 bases; junction bases outside the gene matches: 5. The CDR3 coding sequence is TGTGCCAGCAGCACCAGCGGGGCTCAAGAGACCCAGTACTTC. This translates into CASSTSGAQETQYF.

This chain joins TRBV7-2 and TRBJ1-2, with unresolved D. The CDR3 extends over 13 amino acids. Germline loops: CDR1 SGHTA, CDR2 FQGNSA. V was trimmed by 5 bases and J by 8 bases, leaving 15 bases between them. The CDR3: CASSQAAARGYTF. CDR3 DNA sequence: TGTGCCAGCAGCCAAGCGGCTGCGAGGGGCTACACCTTC.

The chain recombines TRBV27 with TRBJ1-5, with a possible D match to TRBD1 (6 bases). Germline CDR1 reads MNHEY; CDR2 reads SMNVEV (reference sequence). V was trimmed by 8 bases and J by 5 bases, leaving 13 bases between them. This CDR3 contains 13 residues. In DNA, the CDR3 is TGTGCCAGCGGGAGGGGGGCAGATCAGCCCCAGCATTTT. It specifies CASGRGADQPQHF.

The rearrangement links TRBV12-5 to TRBJ2-3; D possibly corresponds to TRBD2 (7 bases). The CDR3 spans 16 residues. Looked up from germline, CDR1 is LGHNT and CDR2 is FRNRAP. Trimming removed 3 bases from V and 1 base from J, with 14 bases in between. DNA for the CDR3: TGTGCTAGTGGTTTCTGGCGGGGGCGCGGCACAGATACGCAGTATTTT. As protein: CASGFWRGRGTDTQYF.

This clone was seen a single time. The gene calls are TRBV7-3 and TRBJ2-1, with D tentatively TRBD2 (6 bases). The germline V gene encodes CDR1 SGHTA and CDR2 FQGTGA. The CDR3 is 13 residues long. Trimming removed 1 base from V and 7 bases from J, with 8 bases in between. CDR3 in amino acids: CASSLRLANEQFF. The DNA for the CDR3 is TGTGCCAGCAGCTTAAGGCTAGCGAATGAGCAGTTCTTC.

Remarks on this clone: Other DNA variants within this sample encode the same CDR3. The chain links TRBV6-5 to TRBJ1-1, with D possibly being TRBD1 (6 bases). The CDR3 sequence is 14 residues long. The V end lost 3 bases, the J end lost 4 bases, and 12 bases lay between the germline ends. Per the germline V gene, CDR1 is MNHEY and CDR2 is SVGAGI. The CDR3 bases are TGTGCCAGCAGTTATTCCGTAGGGGGCACTGAAGCTTTCTTT. Protein: CASSYSVGGTEAFF.

CDR3 DNA: TGTGCCAGCACCCAGGGGGGTAGCGTGGCAGATACGCAGTATTTT. Its protein is CASTQGGSVADTQYF. The chain recombines TRBV7-9 with TRBJ2-3; a weak D match, TRBD1 (7 bases). The CDR3 has 15 amino acids. The V end was cut by 7 bases, the J end by 4 bases, with 18 bases between. From germline, CDR1 is SEHNR and CDR2 FQNEAQ (reference sequence).

This sequence joins TRBV6-5 and TRBJ1-4, with TRBD1 identical over 8 bases. J gave up 8 bases and V 0 bases, and 8 bases lay outside the gene matches. CDR3 length equals 16 residues. Germline V gene lookup returns CDR1 MNHEY and CDR2 SVGAGI. The CDR3 DNA sequence: TGTGCCAGCAGTTACTCTGCCGACAGGGGAGGCGAAAAACTGTTTTTT. Its protein is CASSYSADRGGEKLFF.

V and J are TRBV2 and TRBJ1-4, with 7 bases that match TRBD1. V shed 4 bases and J 5 bases; nucleotides not matched to a gene: 1. Germline assignment: CDR1 SNHLY and CDR2 FYNNEI. The CDR3 loop spans 13 amino acids. CDR3 DNA sequence: TGTGCCAGCAGTGTACAGGGGAATGAAAAACTGTTTTTT. Its translation is CASSVQGNEKLFF. The full variable domain, rest sourced from reference TRBV2 and TRBJ1-4, is EPEVTQTPSHQVTQMGQEVILRCVPISNHLYFYWYRQILGQKVEFLVSFYNNEISEKSEIFDDQFSVERPDGSNFTLKIRSTKLEDSAMYFCASSVQGNEKLFFGSGTQLSVL.

The chain links TRBV6-1 to TRBJ1-4; D not resolved. The CDR3 consists of 15 residues. Trimming took off 6 bases at V and 4 bases at J, with 15 bases between the two ends. CDR1 MNHNS and CDR2 SASEGT come from the germline V gene. The CDR3: CASSPRRPINEKLFF. CDR3 bases: TGTGCCAGCAGCCCCAGGCGACCGATTAATGAAAAACTGTTTTTT.

This rearrangement joins TRBV15 to TRBJ2-2, with 11 bases aligning to TRBD2. Germline V gene data show CDR1 as LNHNV and CDR2 as YYDKDF (reference sequence). Trimming removed 4 bases from V and 4 bases from J; junction bases left unmatched: 5. The length of the CDR3 is 16 residues. DNA of the CDR3: TGTGCCACCAGCACCACTAGCGGGGGATTCACCGGGGAGCTGTTTTTT. It yields the protein CATSTTSGGFTGELFF.

This clone was counted a few times. The rearrangement joins TRBV2 to TRBJ1-1; a weak D match, TRBD1 (6 bases). Trimming took 6 bases from V and 4 from J, leaving 18 bases between them. The CDR3 spans 15 residues. Germline lookup yields CDR1 SNHLY and CDR2 FYNNEI. CDR3 coding DNA: TGTGCCAGCAGGCGTGGGGGCGGGCAGGGCACTGAAGCTTTCTTT. It is translated as CASRRGGGQGTEAFF.

The V call is TRBV7-2, the J call TRBJ2-7, with D possibly TRBD2 on 6 matching bases. This CDR3 contains 15 residues. Germline values: CDR1 SGHTA, CDR2 FQGNSA. V lost 4 bases to trimming and J lost 0 bases, with 13 bases between them. For the CDR3, the DNA is TGTGCCAGCAGCTATGCGGAGGGGTCCTCCTACGAGCAGTACTTC. It translates to CASSYAEGSSYEQYF.